These 7 T cell receptor beta chains were all obtained from the same sample, sequenced in a study of beta chain features in type 1 diabetes. Study findings and constraints: Moderate but significant shortening of TCRB CDR3s was recorded in all four CD4+ subsets from Type 1 diabetes patients.

These receptors are not linked to any known antigen. What was sequenced were expressed TCRB transcripts, since all of the isolated RNA had been reverse transcribed. TCRdb's table, derived via immunoSEQ multiplex PCR, lists solely in-frame clones and lacks some. This sample yields 350,000 to 400,000 clones, of which roughly 12% are seen a single time; about 0.01% belongs to the top ten. Sequencing was done on a sample of naive CD4+ T cells from blood. These receptor sequences come from a woman between 18 and 29 years old with type 1 diabetes.

The chain employs TRBV28 and TRBJ2-1; 9 positions match TRBD2. CDR1 is MDHEN, CDR2 SYDVKM, per germline. Trimming took 5 bases from V and 2 from J; bases not matched to a gene: 1. The CDR3 runs 14 residues. The CDR3 DNA reads TGTGCCAGCAGTACTAGCGGGCCCTACAATGAGCAGTTCTTC. Amino acids: CASSTSGPYNEQFF.

This chain links TRBV29-1 with TRBJ1-2; unclear D gene. The CDR3 is 12 residues long. The V gene's germline CDR1 is SQVTM and CDR2 ANQGSEA. Deletions cut 2 bases from V and 2 bases from J, with 6 bases between. The chain's CDR3 is CSVEPRNYGYTF. In DNA form, the CDR3 reads TGCAGCGTTGAACCCAGAAACTATGGCTACACCTTC.

The table lists this clone with a few counts. This chain joins TRBV2 and TRBJ2-7, with D perhaps matching TRBD2 (5 bases). The CDR3 is 11 amino acids. V lost 8 bases to trimming and J lost 3 bases, with 8 bases between them. Germline CDR1 is SNHLY and CDR2 is FYNNEI. As DNA, the CDR3 is TGTGCCAGCCGACGGGACTACGAGCAGTACTTC. Translation gives CASRRDYEQYF.

A few counts support this clone. This sequence joins TRBV11-1 and TRBJ2-3; D may be TRBD2 (5 bases). CDR3 length: 16 amino acids. Trimming took off 5 bases at V and 2 bases at J, with 17 bases between the two ends. The germline V gene encodes CDR1 SGHAT and CDR2 FQDESV (reference sequence). CDR3 sequence: CASSPRNGAVTDTQYF. Here the CDR3 DNA reads TGTGCCAGCAGCCCACGAAACGGAGCGGTCACAGATACGCAGTATTTT.

The chain recombines TRBV28 with TRBJ1-1; 7 nucleotides align to TRBD1. Germline CDR1 MDHEN, CDR2 SYDVKM. J gave up 1 base and V 8 bases, and 13 bases lay outside the gene matches. The CDR3 contains 16 residues. The CDR3 DNA is TGTGCCAGCGGCGGGGACAGTCTTTGGCCGAACACTGAAGCTTTCTTT. It encodes CASGGDSLWPNTEAFF.

The chain has TRBV6-5 and TRBJ2-7; 7 bases fit TRBD1. This CDR3 has 11 residues. J was trimmed by 4 bases and V by 8 bases; bases with no gene match: 2. Germline V gene data show CDR1 as MNHEY and CDR2 as SVGAGI. In DNA form, the CDR3 reads TGTGCCAGCCACAGGGGATACGAGCAGTACTTC. Its translation: CASHRGYEQYF.

This clone was detected only a few times. The chain uses TRBV4-3 and TRBJ2-2, with 7 positions matching TRBD2. Germline V gene sequence: CDR1 LGHNA, CDR2 YSLEER. The CDR3 consists of 18 residues. V was clipped by 3 bases and J by 4 bases; unmatched bases: 14. CDR3 sequence reads: CASSQAPDRGDSTGELFF. The CDR3 DNA reads as TGCGCCAGCAGCCAGGCCCCTGATCGGGGGGACTCCACCGGGGAGCTGTTTTTT.